Following are 8 T cell receptor beta chains from one sample sequenced in a study of blood T cell repertoires in COVID-19. TCRdb's copy holds only in-frame clones and misses some; the assay was immunoSEQ multiplex PCR. The sample lists roughly 160,000 clones, around nine tenths occurring once. What was sequenced was peripheral blood. These receptors originate from a man aged 45-65 years with acute or convalescent COVID-19.

V usage is TRBV7-9 and J usage is TRBJ2-7, with no clear D. The CDR3 is 11 residues long. Trimming left V 2 bases short and J 7 bases short, with 6 bases between. Germline loops: CDR1 SEHNR, CDR2 FQNEAQ (reference sequence). Here the CDR3 DNA reads TGTGCCAGCAGCTTACGACAAGAGCAGTACTTC. Translated, it gives CASSLRQEQYF.

The chain employs TRBV7-6 and TRBJ2-1; 7 bases map to TRBD1. There are 16 residues in the CDR3. The V segment lost 1 base and the J segment 5 bases; nucleotides outside the gene matches: 8. Germline CDR1 and CDR2: SGHVS and FNYEAQ. DNA of the CDR3: TGTGCCAGCAGCTTAGGAAGAACGACAGGGAACAATGAGCAGTTCTTC. The encoded protein is CASSLGRTTGNNEQFF.

The V gene is TRBV15, the J gene TRBJ1-2; unclear D gene. V lost 0 bases and J 2 bases, leaving 7 bases between the germline ends. The CDR3 length is 14 residues. CDR1 is LNHNV, CDR2 YYDKDF, per germline (reference sequence). CDR3 protein: CATSRDMGNYGYTF. The CDR3 coding sequence is TGTGCCACCAGCAGAGATATGGGCAACTATGGCTACACCTTC.

V and J are TRBV24-1 and TRBJ2-3; 9 bases fit TRBD2. The CDR3 covers 13 residues. Germline lookup yields CDR1 KGHDR and CDR2 SFDVKD. V lost 8 bases to trimming and J lost 4 bases; unmatched junction nucleotides: 3. CDR3 sequence reads: CATTAGGSDTQYF. The CDR3, as DNA: TGTGCCACCACAGCGGGGGGCTCAGATACGCAGTATTTT.

The CDR3 DNA reads as TGTGCCAGCAGCCAAAGACAGGATAATTCACCCCTCCACTTT. Amino acid sequence: CASSQRQDNSPLHF. The chain links TRBV3-1 (or the pseudogene TRBV3-2) to TRBJ1-6; D possibly corresponds to TRBD1 (6 bases). The CDR3 length is 14 residues. Germline values: CDR1 LGHDT, CDR2 YNNKEL (reference sequence). V was pared by 2 bases and J by 5 bases, with 7 bases between.

The chain joins TRBV24-1 to TRBJ2-6, with 10 bases lining up with TRBD1. The J segment lost 5 bases and the V segment lost 11 bases, leaving 5 bases of the junction unmatched. The CDR3 sequence is 14 residues long. Germline-derived CDR1 and CDR2 are KGHDR and SFDVKD. CDR3 DNA sequence: TGTGCCATCGGGACAGGGGCGAGGGCCAACGTCCTGACTTTC. This codes for CAIGTGARANVLTF.

The V and J genes are TRBV3-1 (or the pseudogene TRBV3-2) and TRBJ1-4; the match to TRBD1 covers 11 bases. CDR3 length: 16 amino acids. After removal of 4 bases from V and 3 bases from J, the junction contained 4 bases not matched to a gene. Per the germline V gene, CDR1 is LGHDT and CDR2 is YNNKEL (reference sequence). CDR3 region: CASSRGDRGSNEKLFF. CDR3 sequence (DNA): TGTGCCAGCAGCCGAGGGGACAGGGGGTCTAATGAAAAACTGTTTTTT.

The chain has TRBV27 and TRBJ1-3; D might be TRBD1 (5 bases). This CDR3 is 16 amino acids long. The V and J ends lost 6 bases and 2 bases respectively, with 17 bases between them. CDR1 and CDR2 (germline): MNHEY, SMNVEV (reference sequence). The CDR3 region is CASRDIAGNPGNTIYF. In nucleotides, the CDR3 is TGTGCCAGCAGGGACATCGCAGGAAACCCTGGAAACACCATATATTTT.